These 10 T cell receptor beta chains were all obtained from the same sample, sequenced in a study of post-analysis software for immune sequencing data (dated by TCRdb to between 2014 and 2017). The library was generated by PCR. The run used an Illumina HiSeq 2500. Unique molecular identifiers were incorporated into TCR beta cDNA libraries to reduce PCR and sequencing biases. TCRdb cleaned the public reads at Q25 with fastp, built clones with MiXCR and kept in-frame beta chains. When rows share a CDR3 protein, they turn into one entry using the most common DNA and genes. Present in this sample are fewer than 850,000 distinct CDR3 sequences, 25% to 30% of which were seen just once. The ten largest clones represent 0.56% of the sample. Study-wide findings and limitations: A few TRBV segments, including TRBV5-6, TRBV5-1 and TRBV20-1, were significantly more frequent in patients than controls.

The antigens for these receptors are not known. The material sequenced was blood. The source is a girl between 10 and 17 years old with multiple sclerosis.

With regard to this clonotype: Given a much more abundant clone one base away, this may be a read error. The chain joins TRBV20-1 to TRBJ1-4, with 8 bases matching TRBD1. Per the germline V gene, CDR1 is DFQATT and CDR2 is SNEGSKA (reference sequence). The CDR3 runs 13 residues. CDR3 loop: CSARGQGNEKRFF. Here the CDR3 DNA reads TGCAGTGCTAGAGGACAGGGGAATGAAAAACGGTTTTTT.

The chain couples TRBV11-2 to TRBJ2-3; no definite D call. This CDR3 is 15 amino acids long. Germline V lookup: CDR1 SGHAT, CDR2 FQNNGV. Trimming stripped 4 bases from V and 4 bases from J, with 15 bases between. This chain's CDR3 is CASSWLGHLADTQYF. The CDR3 DNA follows: TGTGCCAGCAGCTGGCTAGGGCATTTGGCAGATACGCAGTATTTT.

The V call is TRBV28, the J call TRBJ2-7; 8 bases match TRBD1. The CDR3 is made up of 15 amino acids. Losses at the gene ends were 3 bases for V and 1 base for J; bases not matched to a gene: 5. CDR1 is MDHEN and CDR2 is SYDVKM in the germline V gene. CDR3 nucleotide sequence: TGTGCCAGCAGTTTCGGGCGGACAGGGTCCTACGAGCAGTACTTC. This encodes CASSFGRTGSYEQYF.

Ten or more counts support this clonotype. The J gene is TRBJ1-5, the V gene TRBV5-6; TRBD1 aligns across 8 bases. The CDR3 is made up of 15 amino acids. Looked up from germline, CDR1 is SGHDT and CDR2 is YYEEEE. V gave up 0 bases and J gave up 7 bases; unmatched junction bases: 6. In nucleotides, the CDR3 is TGTGCCAGCAGCTTGGCAGGGGGCGCGGGGCAGCCCCAGCATTTT. Protein: CASSLAGGAGQPQHF.

This chain uses TRBV15 with TRBJ1-4; TRBD1 is a possible D gene (5 bases). The CDR3 consists of 14 residues. V was trimmed by 0 bases and J by 16 bases, leaving 18 bases between them. The germline CDR1 and CDR2 sequences are LNHNV and YYDKDF (reference sequence). This CDR3 reads CATSREGDTGTQFF. In DNA, the CDR3 is TGTGCCACCAGCAGAGAAGGCGATACCGGGACTCAGTTTTTT.

The chain recombines TRBV20-1 with TRBJ1-1; TRBD1 might be the D (6 bases). The ends were cut back, 6 bases at V and 2 bases at J, with 25 bases in the middle. This CDR3 comprises 17 residues. Germline lookup yields CDR1 DFQATT and CDR2 SNEGSKA (reference sequence). This CDR3 reads CSATWGLTFGSNTEAFF. The CDR3 bases are TGCAGTGCCACCTGGGGGCTAACTTTTGGGAGTAACACTGAAGCTTTCTTT.

This rearrangement joins TRBV7-2 to TRBJ2-5; D may be TRBD1 (5 bases). The CDR3 sequence is 12 residues long. Per the germline V gene, CDR1 is SGHTA and CDR2 is FQGNSA. Trimming left V 5 bases short and J 11 bases short, with 15 bases between. The CDR3 here is CASSAQGLGQYF. The CDR3 bases are TGTGCCAGCAGCGCCCAGGGTTTAGGACAGTACTTC.

This clonotype turned up a few times. V is TRBV6-5 and J is TRBJ2-5; no clear D gene. The closer fit of TRBJ2-7 to the DNA end suggests the J call may be wrong. The CDR3 is made up of 13 amino acids. Germline V gene lookup returns CDR1 MNHEY and CDR2 SVGAGI. CDR3 sequence reads: CASSYFDRNEQYF. CDR3 sequence (DNA): TGTGCCAGCAGTTATTTCGACCGTAACGAGCAGTACTTC.

For this clonotype: A much bigger clone sits one base away, suggesting this may be a read error. The chain joins TRBV15 to TRBJ2-5; either TRBD1 or TRBD2 may supply D (5 bases each). CDR1 LNHNV and CDR2 YYDKDF come from the germline V gene (reference sequence). The CDR3 is made up of 13 amino acids. The CDR3 nucleotides read TGTGCCACCAGCGTCCGGGATCAAGGGACCCGGTACTTC. Amino acids: CATSVRDQGTRYF.

The J gene is TRBJ1-1, the V gene TRBV25-1, with unresolved D. The CDR3 sequence is 13 residues long. Per germline, CDR1 MGHDK and CDR2 SYGVNS. V was pared by 4 bases and J by 7 bases, with 13 bases between. The chain's CDR3 is CASSAPYLGEAFF. The DNA for the CDR3 is TGTGCCAGCAGTGCCCCATATTTGGGTGAAGCTTTCTTT.